This is a list of T cell receptor beta chains from one sample in a study of radiation and T cells in renal cell carcinoma. The table came from immunoSEQ multiplex PCR; TCRdb's copy has only in-frame clones and leaves some out. The sample includes 60,000 to 65,000 clones, about 80% of them seen just once. This material consisted of blood, taken from a patient whose treatment included radiotherapy and nephrectomy. These receptors were obtained from a man aged 55 to 70 with renal cell carcinoma. Each CDR3 is given with its conserved first and last residue. The order of the fields is clone size, J gene, D gene, V gene, CDR3 DNA, CDR3 protein. D genes are given only for firm matches. Where a row states a size, it is once, few, many or the class of an expanded clone; other rows omit it.

>-|TRBJ2-3|-|TRBV19
TGTGCCAGTAATAGGGGGGATAGCACAGATACGCAGTATTTT
CASNRGDSTDTQYF
>-|TRBJ2-3|TRBD2|TRBV10-1
TGCGCCACCGCAACCGACCTAGCGGCGAGCACAGATACGCAGTATTTT
CATATDLAASTDTQYF
>-|TRBJ2-4|-|TRBV10-1
TGCGCCAGCAGTGACACGGGTGCCAAAAACATTCAGTACTTC
CASSDTGAKNIQYF
>-|TRBJ2-2|-|TRBV11-2
TGTGCCAGCAGCTCCCCCGGGACCGGGGAGCTGTTTTTT
CASSSPGTGELFF
>-|TRBJ2-5|TRBD2|TRBV11-2
TGTGCCAGCAGAGCGCGGGGGGCCGTGGAGACCCAGTACTTC
CASRARGAVETQYF
>medium-sized|TRBJ1-2|-|TRBV11-3
TGTGCCAGCAGCTTATCTGGGGGGACGGGAGCTAACTATGGCTACACCTTC
CASSLSGGTGANYGYTF
>few|TRBJ2-2|-|TRBV29-1
TGCAGCGTTCATTTGGCTCCCGGGGAGCTGTTTTTT
CSVHLAPGELFF
>-|TRBJ1-3|-|TRBV29-1
TGCAGCGTCGAACAGAGCTCTGGAAACACCATATATTTT
CSVEQSSGNTIYF
>few|TRBJ1-2|-|TRBV11-3
TGTGCCAGCAGCTTAATTGCTAACTATGGCTACACCTTC
CASSLIANYGYTF
>few|TRBJ2-2|TRBD2|TRBV6-4
TGTGCCAGCAGTGATGGGGAGGGCGACACCGGGGAGCTGTTTTTT
CASSDGEGDTGELFF